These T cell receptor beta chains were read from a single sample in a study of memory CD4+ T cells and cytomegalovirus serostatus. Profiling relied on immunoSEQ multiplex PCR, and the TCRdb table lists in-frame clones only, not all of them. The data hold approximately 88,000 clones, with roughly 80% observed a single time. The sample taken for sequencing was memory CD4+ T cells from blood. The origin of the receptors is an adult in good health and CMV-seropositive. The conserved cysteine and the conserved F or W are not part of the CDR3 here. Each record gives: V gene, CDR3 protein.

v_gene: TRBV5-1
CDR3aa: ASSWGGMSGYT

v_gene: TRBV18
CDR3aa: ASSPKFTVATEAF

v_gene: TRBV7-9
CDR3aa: ASSHDSGANVLT

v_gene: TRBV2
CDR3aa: ASSGQGVEAF

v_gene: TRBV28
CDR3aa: ASSLWGASGLDTEAF

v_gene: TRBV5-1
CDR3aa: ASSPLAGADEQY

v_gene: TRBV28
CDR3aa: ASSPSGGSSYNEQF

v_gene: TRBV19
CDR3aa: ASSRTANYGYT

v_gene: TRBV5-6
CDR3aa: ASSFLLAGGNQETQY

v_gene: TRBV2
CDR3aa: ASRQGGQGGYT

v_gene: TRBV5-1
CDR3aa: ASSFSRGDYGYT

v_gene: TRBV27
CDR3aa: ASSPRLAGGFVNEQF

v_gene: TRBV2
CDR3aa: ASSGEVDVA

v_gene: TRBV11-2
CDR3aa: ASSLGPTTDEQF

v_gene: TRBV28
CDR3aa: ASSLGTRTGGPYGYT

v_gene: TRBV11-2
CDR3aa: ASSTGTGSYQETQY

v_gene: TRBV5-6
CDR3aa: ASTFAKNIQY

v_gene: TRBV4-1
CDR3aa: ASSRLPGLAGVSGNEQF

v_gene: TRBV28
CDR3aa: ASSRERQETQY

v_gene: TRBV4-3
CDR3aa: ASSQVRDRHEQY

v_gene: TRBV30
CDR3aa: AYALGGDTQY

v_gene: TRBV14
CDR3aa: ASSSQANTEAF

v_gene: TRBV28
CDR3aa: ASSLDLNRAGANVLT

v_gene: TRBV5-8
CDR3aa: ASSLQWMLYNEQF

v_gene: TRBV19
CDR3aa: ASSGSAGQPQH

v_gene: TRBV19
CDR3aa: ASSQGEWRTQY

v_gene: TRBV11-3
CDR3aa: ASSLESNTEAF

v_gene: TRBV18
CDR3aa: ASSERLAGYTGELF

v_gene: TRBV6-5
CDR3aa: ASSYSSGVHEQY